These 5 T cell receptor beta chains were sequenced from one sample in a study of blood T cell repertoires in COVID-19. Sequenced by immunoSEQ multiplex PCR; TCRdb stores in-frame clones only, minus some. The profile shows roughly 300,000 clones, approximately 82% of them singletons. Sequenced: peripheral blood. Every receptor here comes from a woman in her 50s with acute or convalescent COVID-19.

The chain joins TRBV6-5 to TRBJ1-5; D call uncertain. Germline CDR1 and CDR2: MNHEY and SVGAGI. The V end was cut by 6 bases, the J end by 5 bases, with 14 bases between. The CDR3 spans 14 residues. The CDR3: CASRAYPRDQPQHF. CDR3 nucleotides: TGTGCCAGCAGAGCCTATCCACGGGATCAGCCCCAGCATTTT.

This chain links TRBV12-3 or TRBV12-4 with TRBJ1-3; D remains unclear. This CDR3 comprises 13 residues. The V and J ends lost 8 bases and 0 bases respectively, with 8 bases between them. The CDR3 protein is CASATYSGNTIYF. CDR3 coding DNA: TGTGCCAGCGCTACCTACTCTGGAAACACCATATATTTT.

Notes on this clone: The same CDR3 is also encoded by other DNA sequences in this sample. V and J are TRBV18 and TRBJ1-1; 7 nucleotides match TRBD1. The CDR3 is 14 residues long. The junction had 6 bases not matched to a gene; V was cut back by 3 bases and J by 5 bases. The germline V gene has CDR1 KGHSH and CDR2 LQKENI. The CDR3 nucleotides are TGTGCCAGCTCACCGGGCCAGGGGGGAACTGAAGCTTTCTTT. This sequence encodes CASSPGQGGTEAFF. Full variable domain (remainder filled in from reference TRBV18 and TRBJ1-1): NAGVMQNPRHLVRRRGQEARLRCSPMKGHSHVYWYRQLPEEGLKFMVYLQKENIIDESGMPKERFSAEFPKEGPSILRIQQVVRGDSAAYFCASSPGQGGTEAFFGQGTRLTVV.

The chain couples TRBV2 to TRBJ2-1; 8 nucleotides match TRBD1. Germline V gene sequence: CDR1 SNHLY, CDR2 FYNNEI. CDR3 length: 15 amino acids. The V segment lost 6 bases and the J segment 4 bases; nucleotides outside the gene matches: 8. The CDR3 loop reads CASSEDRAIYNEQFF. The CDR3 coding sequence is TGTGCCAGCAGCGAGGACAGGGCAATTTACAATGAGCAGTTCTTC.

The chain recombines TRBV7-9 with TRBJ1-4; 10 bases map to TRBD1. The germline CDR1 and CDR2 sequences are SEHNR and FQNEAQ (reference sequence). The CDR3 loop spans 14 amino acids. V was clipped by 5 bases and J by 7 bases; unmatched bases: 4. CDR3 bases: TGTGCCAGCAGCCCGGGACAGGGGAGTGAAAAACTGTTTTTT. The encoded protein is CASSPGQGSEKLFF.